These 7 T cell receptor beta chains were all obtained from the same sample, sequenced in a study of cytotoxic CD8 clonotypes in ibrutinib-treated CLL. The data were produced by immunoSEQ multiplex PCR, yet TCRdb's version contains in-frame clones alone and is incomplete. The profile shows around 97,000 clones, 60% to 80% of them singletons. The sample was PBMCs, taken after 12 months of ibrutinib treatment. These receptors all stem from a human donor with chronic lymphocytic leukemia.

The genes are TRBV19 and TRBJ2-7, with 7 nucleotides matching TRBD2. The trim removed 5 bases at V and 0 bases at J, leaving 10 bases unmatched. This CDR3 comprises 16 residues. Germline CDR1 reads LNHDA; CDR2 reads SQIVND (reference sequence). The CDR3 sequence: CASSEGVGGSSYEQYF. CDR3 DNA sequence: TGTGCCAGTAGTGAAGGTGTCGGGGGGAGCTCCTACGAGCAGTACTTC.

This chain connects TRBV2 to TRBJ2-5; 9 bases fit TRBD1. Germline V gene sequence: CDR1 SNHLY, CDR2 FYNNEI. This CDR3 has 14 residues. Trimming at V came to 5 bases and at J to 3 bases, leaving 4 bases not matched to a gene. CDR3 bases: TGTGCCAGCAGTAAATGGGACAGGGAAGAGACCCAGTACTTC. Its translation is CASSKWDREETQYF.

The J gene is TRBJ2-5, the V gene TRBV6-5; D not resolved. Trimming cost V 6 bases and J 13 bases, with 24 bases left between them. Germline V gives CDR1 MNHEY, CDR2 SVGAGI. This CDR3 is built from 14 residues. CDR3 DNA sequence: TGTGCCAGCAGCTTCGGACCGCCTAGTTGGTTTCGGTACTTC. This encodes CASSFGPPSWFRYF.

V gene TRBV6-6 combines with J gene TRBJ1-5, with D possibly matching TRBD1 (6 bases). Trimming stripped 7 bases from V and 2 bases from J, with 12 bases between. Germline values: CDR1 MNHNY, CDR2 SVGAGI (reference sequence). The CDR3 contains 14 residues. For the CDR3, the DNA is TGTGCCAGCAATGGGGGGCTCGGCAATCAGCCCCAGCATTTT. Amino acid sequence: CASNGGLGNQPQHF.

There are a few counts of this clone. The chain links TRBV6-1 to TRBJ2-7; 9 positions match TRBD1. The CDR3 is 13 amino acids. With 5 bases clipped from V and 3 bases from J, the junction kept 2 bases outside the gene matches. Germline V gives CDR1 MNHNS, CDR2 SASEGT. CDR3 DNA: TGTGCCAGCAGTTCGGACAGGGGCTACGAGCAGTACTTC. Translation gives CASSSDRGYEQYF.

V is TRBV5-1 and J is TRBJ1-4; TRBD1 agrees at 8 bases. Losses at the gene ends were 3 bases for V and 7 bases for J; bases not matched to a gene: 5. Germline V gene sequence: CDR1 SGHRS, CDR2 YFSETQ. CDR3 length equals 14 residues. CDR3 sequence: CASSSGQGGEKLFF. The CDR3 coding sequence is TGCGCCAGCAGCTCAGGACAGGGAGGTGAAAAACTGTTTTTT.

This clone was detected ten times or more. The V and J genes are TRBV30 and TRBJ1-6; D might be TRBD1 (5 bases). Trimming removed 2 bases from V and 8 bases from J, with 16 bases in between. The germline V gene has CDR1 GTSNPN and CDR2 SVGIG (reference sequence). The CDR3 totals 15 residues. The CDR3 nucleotides are TGTGCCTGGAGTCCGATCGGGGGTCTGGATTCACCCCTCCACTTT. Translation gives CAWSPIGGLDSPLHF.